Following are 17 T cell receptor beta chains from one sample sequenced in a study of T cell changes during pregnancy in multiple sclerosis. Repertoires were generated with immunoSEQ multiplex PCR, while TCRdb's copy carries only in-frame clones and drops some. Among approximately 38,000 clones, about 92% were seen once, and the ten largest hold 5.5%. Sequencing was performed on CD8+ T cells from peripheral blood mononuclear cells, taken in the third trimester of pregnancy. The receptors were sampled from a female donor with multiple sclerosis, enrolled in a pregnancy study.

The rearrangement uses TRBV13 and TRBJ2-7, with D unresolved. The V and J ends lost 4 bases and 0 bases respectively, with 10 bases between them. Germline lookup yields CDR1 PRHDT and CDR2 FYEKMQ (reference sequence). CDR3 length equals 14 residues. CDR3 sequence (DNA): TGTGCCAGCAGCTCAATATTGAGCTCCTACGAGCAGTACTTC. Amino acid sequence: CASSSILSSYEQYF.

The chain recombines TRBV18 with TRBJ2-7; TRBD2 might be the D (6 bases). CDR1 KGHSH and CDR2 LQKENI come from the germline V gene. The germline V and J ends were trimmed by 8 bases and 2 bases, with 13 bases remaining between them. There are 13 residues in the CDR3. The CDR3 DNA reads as TGTGCCAGCCGCGGGATGGGTACCTACGAGCAGTACTTC. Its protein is CASRGMGTYEQYF.

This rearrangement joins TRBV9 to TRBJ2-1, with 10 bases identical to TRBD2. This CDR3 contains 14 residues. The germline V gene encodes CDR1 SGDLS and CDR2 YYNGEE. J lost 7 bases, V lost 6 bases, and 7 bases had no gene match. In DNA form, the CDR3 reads TGTGCCAGCAATTCAGGGACTAGCGAAAATGAGCAGTTCTTC. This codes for CASNSGTSENEQFF.

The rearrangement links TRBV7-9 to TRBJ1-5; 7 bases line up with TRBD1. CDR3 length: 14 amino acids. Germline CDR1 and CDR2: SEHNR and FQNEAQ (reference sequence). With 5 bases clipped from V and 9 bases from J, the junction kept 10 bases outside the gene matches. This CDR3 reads CASSSGTAPLPQHF. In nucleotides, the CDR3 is TGTGCCAGCAGCAGTGGGACAGCTCCTCTGCCCCAGCATTTT.

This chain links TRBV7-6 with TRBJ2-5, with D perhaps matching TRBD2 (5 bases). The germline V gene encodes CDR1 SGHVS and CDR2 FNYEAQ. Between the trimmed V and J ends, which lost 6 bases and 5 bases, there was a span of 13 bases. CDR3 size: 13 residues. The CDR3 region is CASSLRGFETQYF. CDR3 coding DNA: TGTGCCAGCAGTTTACGGGGATTTGAGACCCAGTACTTC.

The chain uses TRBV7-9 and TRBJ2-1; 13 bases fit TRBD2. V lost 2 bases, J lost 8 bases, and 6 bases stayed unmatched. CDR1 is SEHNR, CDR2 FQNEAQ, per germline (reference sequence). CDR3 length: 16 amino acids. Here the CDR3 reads CASSLSGLAGFDEQFF. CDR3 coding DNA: TGTGCCAGCAGCTTATCGGGACTAGCGGGATTCGATGAGCAGTTCTTC.

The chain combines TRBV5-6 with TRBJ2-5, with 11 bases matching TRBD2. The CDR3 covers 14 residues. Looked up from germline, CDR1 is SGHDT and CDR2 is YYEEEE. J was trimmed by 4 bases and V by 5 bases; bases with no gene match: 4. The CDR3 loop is CASSEGLAVETQYF. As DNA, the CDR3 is TGTGCCAGCAGTGAGGGACTAGCGGTAGAGACCCAGTACTTC.

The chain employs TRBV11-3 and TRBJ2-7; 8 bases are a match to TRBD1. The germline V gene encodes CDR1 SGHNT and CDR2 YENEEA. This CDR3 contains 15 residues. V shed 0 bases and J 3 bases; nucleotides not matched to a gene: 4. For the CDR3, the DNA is TGTGCCAGCAGCTTAGAACAGGGGGGAGTCTACGAGCAGTACTTC. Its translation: CASSLEQGGVYEQYF.

Here the CDR3 reads CASSKRTRGEQYF. The CDR3, as DNA: TGTGCCAGCAGCAAGAGAACCAGGGGGGAGCAGTACTTC. V is TRBV28 and J is TRBJ2-7; 7 positions match TRBD1. The CDR3 is 13 amino acids. Germline V lookup: CDR1 MDHEN, CDR2 SYDVKM. Trimming cost V 6 bases and J 7 bases; bases outside gene matches: 9.

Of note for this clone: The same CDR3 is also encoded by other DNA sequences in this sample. CDR3 sequence (DNA): TGTGCCATCAGTGAGGGGACTAGCGGGAGTGGAGAGACCCAGTACTTC. The encoded protein is CAISEGTSGSGETQYF. The rearrangement uses TRBV10-3 and TRBJ2-5; 14 bases are shared with TRBD2. The CDR3 length is 16 residues. Per the germline V gene, CDR1 is ENHRY and CDR2 is SYGVKD. With 2 bases clipped from V and 4 bases from J, the junction kept 3 bases outside the gene matches.

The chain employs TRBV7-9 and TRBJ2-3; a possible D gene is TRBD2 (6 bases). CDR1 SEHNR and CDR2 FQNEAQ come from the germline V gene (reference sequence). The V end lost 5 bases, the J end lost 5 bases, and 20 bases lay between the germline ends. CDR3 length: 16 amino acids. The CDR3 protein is CASSARLELERDTQYF. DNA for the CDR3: TGTGCCAGCAGCGCTCGACTAGAATTGGAAAGAGATACGCAGTATTTT.

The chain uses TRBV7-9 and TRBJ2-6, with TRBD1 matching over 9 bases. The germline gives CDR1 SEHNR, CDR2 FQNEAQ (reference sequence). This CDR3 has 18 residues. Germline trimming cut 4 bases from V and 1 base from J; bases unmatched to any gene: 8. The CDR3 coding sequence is TGTGCCAGCAGCTCCCAACAGGGGGCGCCTTCTGGGGCCAACGTCCTGACTTTC. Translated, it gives CASSSQQGAPSGANVLTF.

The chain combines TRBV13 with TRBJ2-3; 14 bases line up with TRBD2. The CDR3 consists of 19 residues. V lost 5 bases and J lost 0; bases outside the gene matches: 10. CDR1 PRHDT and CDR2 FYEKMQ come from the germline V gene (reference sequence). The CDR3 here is CASSANGLAGGSSTDTQYF. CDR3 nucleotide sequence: TGTGCCAGCAGCGCGAACGGACTAGCGGGAGGCTCTAGCACAGATACGCAGTATTTT.

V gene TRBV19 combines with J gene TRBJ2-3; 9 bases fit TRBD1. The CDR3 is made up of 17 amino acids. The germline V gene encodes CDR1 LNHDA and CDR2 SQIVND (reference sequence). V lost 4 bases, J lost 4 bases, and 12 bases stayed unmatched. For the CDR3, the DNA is TGTGCCAGTAGTACAATCCAACAGGGGGCGAGGGCAGATACGCAGTATTTT. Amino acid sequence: CASSTIQQGARADTQYF.

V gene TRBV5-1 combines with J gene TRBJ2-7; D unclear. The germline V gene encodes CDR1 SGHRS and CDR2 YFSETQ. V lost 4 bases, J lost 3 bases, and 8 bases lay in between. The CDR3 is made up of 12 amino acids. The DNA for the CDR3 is TGCGCCAGCAGCCAACCTAGCTACGAGCAGTACTTC. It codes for CASSQPSYEQYF.

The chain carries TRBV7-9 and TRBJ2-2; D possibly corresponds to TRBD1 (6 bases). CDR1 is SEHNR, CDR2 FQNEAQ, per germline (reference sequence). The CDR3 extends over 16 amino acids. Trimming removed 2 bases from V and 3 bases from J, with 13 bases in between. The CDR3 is CASSLPDRPHTGELFF. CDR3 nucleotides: TGTGCCAGCAGCTTACCAGACAGGCCCCACACCGGGGAGCTGTTTTTT.

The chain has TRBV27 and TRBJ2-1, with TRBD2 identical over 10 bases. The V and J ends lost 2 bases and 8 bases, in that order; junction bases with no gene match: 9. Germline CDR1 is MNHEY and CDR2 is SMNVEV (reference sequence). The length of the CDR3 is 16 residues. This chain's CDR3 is CASSLRGLAGAHEQFF. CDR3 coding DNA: TGTGCCAGCAGTTTAAGGGGGCTAGCGGGAGCCCATGAGCAGTTCTTC.